Sequencing of this T cell receptor (beta chain) was carried out in a study of persistence of HIV-infected CD4 T cells. The immunoSEQ assay was version 4, run in survey mode. Repertoires were generated with immunoSEQ multiplex PCR, while TCRdb's copy carries only in-frame clones and drops some. The table lists tens of thousands of clones, 70% to 75% of them singletons, with over 1.5% in the top ten. Study results and limitations: Degenerate expanded CDR3beta sequences were enriched among CMV- and Gag-responding cells. TCRbeta richness was lower in CMV- and Gag-responding cells than in anti-CD3/anti-CD28-responding cells.

The V and J ends lost 0 bases and 9 bases respectively, with 6 bases between them. The CDR3 covers 12 residues. Notes on this clone: Its antigen is undetermined.

An overlapping HIV-1 Gag peptide pool stimulated these cells at roughly 0.97 ug/peptide/mL. Sorted nonresponding memory CD4+ T cells were CD40L-negative, CD69-negative, CD45RO-high. The source material was CD4+ T cells sorted from PBMCs after approximately 20-hour stimulation, sampled from a patient who received antiretroviral therapy. The chain links TRBV12-3 or TRBV12-4 to TRBJ2-1, with D unresolved. The receptor comes from an adult man with HIV who was CMV-seropositive. The CDR3 nucleotides read TGTGCCAGCAGTTTAGCGCTAATTGAGCAGTTCTTC. This translates into CASSLALIEQFF.